The rows below give T cell receptor beta chains drawn from one sample of a study of cytomegalovirus exposure and HLA in healthy donors. Measured with immunoSEQ multiplex PCR; TCRdb has only the in-frame clones, and not every one. This table has around 120,000 clones, about 85% appearing once. The source material was PBMCs. The receptors were sampled from a boy between 10 and 17 years old in good health and CMV-seronegative. The CDR3 runs from the conserved cysteine through the conserved F or W. A D gene is named only where the DNA matches it firmly. Size tells how often a clone was seen (once, few, many) or the class of an expanded clone, and some rows leave it out.

j_call d_call clone_size v_call cdr3_length cdr3_nt cdr3_aa
TRBJ2-7 TRBD1 . TRBV19 16 TGTGCCAGTAGTATAGGACAGGGCATCACCGCTTACGAGCAGTACTTC CASSIGQGITAYEQYF
TRBJ2-5 TRBD1 . TRBV27 15 TGTGCCAGCAGTTCGGAAACAGGGGGCGCAGAGACCCAGTACTTC CASSSETGGAETQYF
TRBJ2-4 TRBD1 . TRBV27 19 TGTGCCAGCACCACTAAGACAGGGGGCGCGTTAACCGGCAAAAACATTCAGTACTTC CASTTKTGGALTGKNIQYF
TRBJ2-7 TRBD2 few TRBV4-3 15 TGCGCCAGCAGCCAAGGACTAGCGGGGAACTACGAGCAGTACTTC CASSQGLAGNYEQYF
TRBJ2-7 TRBD1 . TRBV5-6 13 TGTGCCAGCAGGGACAGGGGATCGATAGAGCAGTACTTC CASRDRGSIEQYF
TRBJ2-2 . . TRBV5-6 16 TGTGCCAGCCCTAAGGCAGGCCCAACGAACACCGGGGAGCTGTTTTTT CASPKAGPTNTGELFF
TRBJ2-3 . . TRBV27 15 TGTGCCAGCAGTTTATCCCCAGGAGGGACAGATACGCAGTATTTT CASSLSPGGTDTQYF
TRBJ1-6 TRBD1 once TRBV2 15 TGTGCCAGCAGTGAAGTTGGGCAGGGGGATTCACCCCTCCACTTT CASSEVGQGDSPLHF
TRBJ2-7 . . TRBV19 14 TGTGCCAGTAGTATCTCCAGGGGAAGCGACGAGCAGTACTTC CASSISRGSDEQYF
TRBJ1-1 . . TRBV30 12 TGTGCCTGGAGCGACCCCGGGACAGAAGCTTTCTTT CAWSDPGTEAFF
TRBJ2-5 TRBD2 . TRBV6-1 17 TGTGCCAGCAGTGCGGGACTAGCGGGATCTGGGGCAGAGACCCAGTACTTC CASSAGLAGSGAETQYF
TRBJ1-1 . few TRBV27 13 TGTGCCAGCAACCTGATGGGAGGAACTGAAGCTTTCTTT CASNLMGGTEAFF
TRBJ1-1 . . TRBV27 16 TGTGCCAGCAGAACCTCAGGGATGACGGGGAACACTGAAGCTTTCTTT CASRTSGMTGNTEAFF
TRBJ2-3 . once TRBV7-9 13 TGTGCCAGCAGCCTAATACAGGGTGATACGCAGTATTTT CASSLIQGDTQYF
TRBJ1-1 TRBD1 . TRBV5-1 14 TGCGCCAGCAGCTCAGGACAGGGGAACACTGAAGCTTTCTTT CASSSGQGNTEAFF
TRBJ1-3 . once TRBV15 15 TGTGCCACCAGCAGAGATCCTGGAGTTGGAAACACCATATATTTT CATSRDPGVGNTIYF
TRBJ2-1 . . TRBV5-4 13 TGTGCCAGCAGCTTCACGGGTATCGATGAGCAGTTCTTC CASSFTGIDEQFF
TRBJ2-1 . . TRBV27 16 TGTGCCAGCAGTCAAACACTAGTGCCCTCCTACAATGAGCAGTTCTTC CASSQTLVPSYNEQFF
TRBJ2-1 TRBD2 . TRBV7-7 16 TGTGCTAGCAGCTTCCTAGGGACTAGCGGGAGTAATGAGCAGTTCTTC CASSFLGTSGSNEQFF
TRBJ2-1 TRBD2 . TRBV2 15 TGTGCCAGCAGAGGACTAGCGGGAGTAGGGAATGAGCAGTTCTTC CASRGLAGVGNEQFF
TRBJ1-5 . . TRBV11-3 17 TGTGCCAGCAGCTTATTACGGCACCGAGGGAGAAATCAGCCCCAGCATTTT CASSLLRHRGRNQPQHF
TRBJ1-6 TRBD1 once TRBV4-2 15 TGTGCCAGCAGCCAAGTCCAGGGGGTGAATTCACCCCTCCACTTT CASSQVQGVNSPLHF
TRBJ2-1 TRBD2 . TRBV7-9 15 TGTGCCAGCAGCTCTAGCGGGAGGAAATACAATGAGCAGTTCTTC CASSSSGRKYNEQFF
TRBJ2-1 TRBD2 . TRBV9 16 TGTGCCAGCAGCGTAGTGGATAGCGGGCTATACAATGAGCAGTTCTTC CASSVVDSGLYNEQFF
TRBJ1-2 . . TRBV20-1 11 TGCAGTGCAGAGGGAGCCTATGGCTACACCTTC CSAEGAYGYTF
TRBJ2-5 . . TRBV7-3 14 TGTGCCAGCAGTCAGGACAGACTCCAAGAGACCCAGTACTTC CASSQDRLQETQYF
TRBJ2-7 TRBD1 . TRBV4-1 15 TGCGCCAGCAGCCAACGACAGGGGAGCCCCTACGAGCAGTACTTC CASSQRQGSPYEQYF
TRBJ2-5 . once TRBV9 13 TGTGCCAGCAGCGTGACTCCCCAAGAGACCCAGTACTTC CASSVTPQETQYF
TRBJ2-3 TRBD2 once TRBV9 15 TGTGCCAGCAGCGCCAAAGCGGGGAGCACAGATACGCAGTATTTT CASSAKAGSTDTQYF
TRBJ1-2 . . TRBV5-4 15 TGTGCCAGCACCGAGGGGAGGGGCTTTAACTATGGCTACACCTTC CASTEGRGFNYGYTF
TRBJ1-4 . . TRBV6-6 13 TGTGCCACCTATATAGGAGGTCCAGGAGAACTGTTTTTT CATYIGGPGELFF
TRBJ2-1 TRBD1 . TRBV6-5 14 TGTGCCAGCAACCGGGACAGAAGGTACAATGAGCAGTTCTTC CASNRDRRYNEQFF
TRBJ1-2 . once TRBV9 14 TGTGCCAGCAGCGTAGATGGTAGGGGCTATGGCTACACCTTC CASSVDGRGYGYTF
TRBJ2-1 . . TRBV30 12 TGTGCCTGGAGTGTCCCCGGTTATGAGCAGTTCTTC CAWSVPGYEQFF
TRBJ2-5 TRBD1 . TRBV7-9 16 TGTTCCAGCAGCACCCGGGACAGGGGGCGGCAAGAGACCCAGTACTTC CSSSTRDRGRQETQYF
TRBJ2-7 TRBD2 . TRBV5-1 15 TGCGCCAGCAGCTTGGGGACTAGCGGGGGCTACGAGCAGTACTTC CASSLGTSGGYEQYF
TRBJ1-6 . . TRBV19 17 TGTGCCAGTAGTATAGATTTGGGGAGCTCCTATAATTCACCCCTCCACTTT CASSIDLGSSYNSPLHF
TRBJ1-1 TRBD1 . TRBV7-3 15 TGTGCCAGCAGCTTCGACAGGGCTTCGGGAACTGAAGCTTTCTTT CASSFDRASGTEAFF
TRBJ2-1 TRBD2 . TRBV5-1 17 TGCGCCAGCAGCTTCGGGATAGCGGGAGTGGTTGACAATGAGCAGTTCTTC CASSFGIAGVVDNEQFF
TRBJ2-7 TRBD1 . TRBV19 15 TGTGCCAGTAGTGTGGGACAGGGGGTTTCCTACGAGCAGTACTTC CASSVGQGVSYEQYF
TRBJ1-1 . . TRBV7-2 14 TGTGCCAGCAGCTACCAGATGATGAACACTGAAGCTTTCTTT CASSYQMMNTEAFF